This T cell receptor (beta chain) was recovered during a study of Graves' ophthalmopathy and Graves' hyperthyroidism. Regarding the study as a whole: Most expanded clonotypes in thyroid above 0.001 frequency also showed up in blood. Discriminating ophthalmopathy from stable hyperthyroidism, a 13-signature model attained a sensitivity of over 85% and a specificity of around 83%.

Thyroid ultrasound, orbital computed tomography, TRAb, serum thyroxine and clinical symptoms formed the basis of diagnosis. Trimming stripped 7 bases from V and 7 bases from J, with 14 bases between. The CDR3 has 14 residues. RNA transcripts provided the template for amplifying TCR beta CDR3 regions. RT-PCR in the first round used HTBI primers; a second-round multiplex PCR followed. TCRdb itself ran the multiplex PCR reads through MiXCR, one entry per CDR3 protein. The data show 900,000 to 1,200,000 distinct CDR3 sequences, 35% to 40% seen once. The sample holds many counts of this clonotype. Antigen unknown.

The rearrangement uses TRBV12-3 or TRBV12-4 and TRBJ1-6; D unclear. The receptor's source is an adult man with Graves' hyperthyroidism. Sample: peripheral blood or thyroid tissue (not recorded which). DNA of the CDR3: TGTGCCAGCAAAGCGATAGGCCCAAATTCACCCCTCCACTTT. Residues: CASKAIGPNSPLHF.